The 28 T cell receptor beta chains listed next were all sequenced from one sample in a study of blood T cell repertoires in COVID-19. Using immunoSEQ multiplex PCR, the repertoire was profiled, and TCRdb retains in-frame clones only, with some absent. The sample holds 120,000 to 150,000 clones; roughly 87% are singletons and the top ten take roughly 3.9%. Sequencing was done on a sample of PBMCs or T cells enriched from blood (not recorded which). All receptors derive from a woman between 40 and 55 years old who had been exposed to COVID-19.

This clone has a handful of counts. The rearrangement links TRBV18 to TRBJ1-5; D remains unclear. The V end was cut by 3 bases, the J end by 3 bases, with 9 bases between. CDR1 and CDR2 (germline): KGHSH, LQKENI. There are 14 residues in the CDR3. The CDR3 protein is CASSPGSYNQPQHF. CDR3 DNA sequence: TGTGCCAGCTCACCGGGCTCCTACAATCAGCCCCAGCATTTT. Full variable domain (outside the CDR3, taken from reference TRBV18 and TRBJ1-5): NAGVMQNPRHLVRRRGQEARLRCSPMKGHSHVYWYRQLPEEGLKFMVYLQKENIIDESGMPKERFSAEFPKEGPSILRIQQVVRGDSAAYFCASSPGSYNQPQHFGDGTRLSIL.

This sequence joins TRBV9 and TRBJ1-5; 9 nucleotides align to TRBD1. The CDR3 runs to 18 residues. Germline V gene data show CDR1 as SGDLS and CDR2 as YYNGEE. The V segment lost 0 bases and the J segment 0 bases; nucleotides outside the gene matches: 7. The CDR3 DNA follows: TGTGCCAGCAGCGTAGAAAGAACAGGGGGCTATAGCAATCAGCCCCAGCATTTT. Translating it yields CASSVERTGGYSNQPQHF.

The chain joins TRBV27 to TRBJ2-7, with TRBD2 matching 8 bases. V lost 6 bases to trimming and J lost 2 bases; unmatched junction nucleotides: 9. The germline V gene has CDR1 MNHEY and CDR2 SMNVEV (reference sequence). The CDR3 is made up of 15 amino acids. As DNA, the CDR3 is TGTGCCAGCAGACACCTCCCGGGAGGGCCCTACGAGCAGTACTTC. Translated, it gives CASRHLPGGPYEQYF.

This chain connects TRBV7-9 to TRBJ1-1; 10 bases align to TRBD1. Trimming cost V 5 bases and J 5 bases; bases outside gene matches: 8. The CDR3 sequence is 15 residues long. In germline, CDR1 is SEHNR, CDR2 FQNEAQ (reference sequence). The CDR3 is CASSPGQGEWTEAFF. DNA for the CDR3: TGTGCCAGCAGCCCCGGACAGGGGGAATGGACTGAAGCTTTCTTT.

The rearrangement uses TRBV27 and TRBJ1-2, with D unclear. Germline CDR1 is MNHEY and CDR2 is SMNVEV (reference sequence). The CDR3 sequence is 16 residues long. Trimming stripped 5 bases from V and 6 bases from J, with 22 bases between. The CDR3 reads CASSSPGNRRANGYTF. For the CDR3, the DNA is TGTGCCAGCAGTAGTCCGGGAAATCGACGGGCTAATGGCTACACCTTC.

This chain links TRBV7-6 with TRBJ1-5, with D uncertain. Germline values: CDR1 SGHVS, CDR2 FNYEAQ. This CDR3 is built from 16 residues. V was shortened by 5 bases and J by 4 bases, with 18 bases between the two germline ends. The CDR3 DNA follows: TGTGCCAGCAGCGAAAGCGCGGCAGCCCAGAATCAGCCCCAGCATTTT. This translates into CASSESAAAQNQPQHF.

V and J are TRBV19 and TRBJ1-1, with a tentative D call TRBD1 (6 bases). Looked up from germline, CDR1 is LNHDA and CDR2 is SQIVND (reference sequence). V gave up 3 bases and J gave up 3 bases, with 14 bases separating them. The CDR3 length is 15 residues. DNA of the CDR3: TGTGCCAGTAGTATTCTCGCAGGGGTTGACACTGAAGCTTTCTTT. Its translation is CASSILAGVDTEAFF.

The gene calls are TRBV14 and TRBJ2-2, with D uncertain. The V end lost 0 bases, the J end lost 6 bases, and 5 bases lay between the germline ends. The germline V gene has CDR1 SGHDN and CDR2 FVKESK. The length of the CDR3 is 13 residues. The CDR3 bases are TGTGCCAGCAGCCAAGACCGGGCCGGGGAGCTGTTTTTT. It encodes CASSQDRAGELFF.

The chain recombines TRBV27 with TRBJ2-1; 7 bases agree with TRBD2. The J segment lost 0 bases and the V segment lost 4 bases, leaving 6 bases of the junction unmatched. The germline V gene has CDR1 MNHEY and CDR2 SMNVEV (reference sequence). This CDR3 region has 16 residues. The chain's CDR3 is CASSSPASGSYNEQFF. The CDR3 region has the DNA TGTGCCAGCAGTTCCCCGGCTAGCGGCTCCTACAATGAGCAGTTCTTC.

The chain is built from TRBV19 and TRBJ2-3, with D unclear. The CDR3 covers 14 residues. CDR1 is LNHDA and CDR2 is SQIVND in the germline V gene (reference sequence). Trimming removed 7 bases from V and 0 bases from J, with 11 bases in between. The CDR3 protein is CASKYSTSTDTQYF. CDR3 nucleotides: TGTGCCAGTAAGTACAGTACTAGCACAGATACGCAGTATTTT.

The chain is built from TRBV27 and TRBJ2-3, with TRBD2 matching 8 bases. Germline V gene data show CDR1 as MNHEY and CDR2 as SMNVEV (reference sequence). The CDR3 loop spans 15 amino acids. With V trimmed by 6 bases and J by 6 bases, 11 bases remained unmatched. CDR3 nucleotide sequence: TGTGCCAGCAGGGTATGGGCGGGAGGTGAGGATACGCAGTATTTT. Protein product: CASRVWAGGEDTQYF.

This chain connects TRBV10-2 to TRBJ1-2; D is possibly TRBD1 (5 bases). CDR1 is WSHSY, CDR2 SAAADI, per germline. V was pared by 0 bases and J by 2 bases, with 7 bases between. The CDR3 runs 14 residues. The CDR3 reads CASSESPGNYGYTF. CDR3 nucleotides: TGCGCCAGCAGTGAGTCGCCAGGGAACTATGGCTACACCTTC.

V and J are TRBV19 and TRBJ2-1; D is perhaps TRBD2 (5 bases). Trimming pared 5 bases from V and 9 bases from J, leaving 14 bases between. The germline V gene has CDR1 LNHDA and CDR2 SQIVND (reference sequence). This CDR3 spans 13 amino acids. The CDR3 loop reads CASSAGVRGEQFF. The CDR3, as DNA: TGTGCCAGTAGTGCCGGGGTCCGGGGTGAGCAGTTCTTC.

This clone showed up just once. The rearrangement joins TRBV2 to TRBJ1-1; D is possibly TRBD1 (5 bases). The CDR3 is 13 amino acids. Trimming removed 5 bases from V and 8 bases from J, with 15 bases in between. Germline CDR1 reads SNHLY; CDR2 reads FYNNEI. The CDR3 loop is CASSSERGREAFF. The CDR3 nucleotides are TGTGCCAGCAGTTCCGAGCGGGGGAGAGAAGCTTTCTTT. Full variable domain (rest looked up from reference TRBV2 and TRBJ1-1): EPEVTQTPSHQVTQMGQEVILRCVPISNHLYFYWYRQILGQKVEFLVSFYNNEISEKSEIFDDQFSVERPDGSNFTLKIRSTKLEDSAMYFCASSSERGREAFFGQGTRLTVV.

The chain joins TRBV5-1 to TRBJ1-4, with TRBD1 identical over 7 bases. J was trimmed by 6 bases and V by 5 bases; bases with no gene match: 10. Germline CDR1 SGHRS, CDR2 YFSETQ. CDR3 length: 15 amino acids. CDR3 amino acids: CASRLRGDRDEKLFF. The CDR3 coding sequence is TGCGCCAGCAGACTCCGCGGGGACAGAGATGAAAAACTGTTTTTT.

This clone was seen more than once but under ten times. The genes are TRBV9 and TRBJ1-1; D is unresolved. The germline gives CDR1 SGDLS, CDR2 YYNGEE. This CDR3 comprises 13 residues. V was clipped by 0 bases and J by 1 base, with 4 bases between them. CDR3 sequence (DNA): TGTGCCAGCAGCGTAGCTACGAACACTGAAGCTTTCTTT. It translates to CASSVATNTEAFF.

Regarding this clone: The junction departs from the called germline gene at one end, perhaps through a read error. The genes are TRBV2 and TRBJ2-5; possibly TRBD1 for D (6 bases). CDR1 is SNHLY, CDR2 FYNNEI, per germline. The CDR3 is made up of 14 amino acids. The CDR3 protein is CACRVPGQQETQYF. The CDR3 DNA reads as TGTGCCTGCAGGGTACCGGGACAACAAGAGACCCAGTACTTC.

The rearrangement uses TRBV18 and TRBJ1-1; 7 bases map to TRBD1. CDR3 length: 17 residues. Germline lookup yields CDR1 KGHSH and CDR2 LQKENI. J gave up 5 bases and V 3 bases, and 15 bases lay outside the gene matches. CDR3 DNA: TGTGCCAGCTCACCTCAACCTCCGACAGGGTCGTTGACTGAAGCTTTCTTT. Amino acid sequence: CASSPQPPTGSLTEAFF.

The chain links TRBV7-7 to TRBJ1-5; 7 nucleotides agree with TRBD1. CDR3 length: 19 residues. The V segment lost 3 bases and the J segment 1 base; nucleotides outside the gene matches: 15. Germline V gene data show CDR1 as SSHAT and CDR2 as FNYEAQ (reference sequence). The CDR3 nucleotides read TGTGCCAGCAGCTTTTTTCGCGGGACAGTAACCTCAAGCAATCAGCCCCAGCATTTT. Protein: CASSFFRGTVTSSNQPQHF. The full variable domain, with the rest looked up from reference TRBV7-7 and TRBJ1-5, is GAGVSQSPRYKVTKRGQDVTLRCDPISSHATLYWYQQALGQGPEFLTYFNYEAQPDKSGLPSDRFSAERPEGSISTLTIQRTEQRDSAMYRCASSFFRGTVTSSNQPQHFGDGTRLSIL.

This clone was recorded once. V usage is TRBV19 and J usage is TRBJ2-5, with TRBD1 identical over 7 bases. The ends lost 5 bases at V and 1 base at J; junction bases unmatched: 4. The CDR3 extends over 14 amino acids. The germline CDR1 and CDR2 sequences are LNHDA and SQIVND (reference sequence). The CDR3 DNA reads as TGTGCCAGTAGTTGGACAGGTTCCCAAGAGACCCAGTACTTC. Translated, it gives CASSWTGSQETQYF. Variable domain in full (rest from reference TRBV19 and TRBJ2-5): DGGITQSPKYLFRKEGQNVTLSCEQNLNHDAMYWYRQDPGQGLRLIYYSQIVNDFQKGDIAEGYSVSREKKESFPLTVTSAQKNPTAFYLCASSWTGSQETQYFGPGTRLLVL.

The gene calls are TRBV5-1 and TRBJ2-6; D gene ambiguous. The CDR3 spans 16 residues. Germline V gene data show CDR1 as SGHRS and CDR2 as YFSETQ. V was clipped by 4 bases and J by 3 bases, with 14 bases between them. In DNA, the CDR3 is TGCGCCAGCAGCCCCACGGTGGTCCTTGGGGCCAACGTCCTGACTTTC. This sequence encodes CASSPTVVLGANVLTF.

V usage is TRBV4-2 and J usage is TRBJ1-5; D gene ambiguous. CDR1 is LGHNA, CDR2 YNFKEQ, per germline. CDR3 length equals 13 residues. Deletions cut 5 bases from V and 4 bases from J, with 9 bases between. In nucleotides, the CDR3 is TGTGCCAGCAGCGAGGTCCGAAATCAGCCCCAGCATTTT. Translating gives CASSEVRNQPQHF.

The table lists this clone with a few counts. The J gene is TRBJ1-6, the V gene TRBV18; TRBD1 aligns across 10 bases. CDR1 and CDR2 from the germline V gene are KGHSH and LQKENI. The V and J ends lost 3 bases and 10 bases, in that order; junction bases with no gene match: 6. The CDR3 sequence is 15 residues long. CDR3 sequence reads: CASSPSGTGESPLHF. Here the CDR3 DNA reads TGTGCCAGCTCACCGTCCGGGACAGGGGAATCACCCCTCCACTTT. The whole variable domain, filled in from reference TRBV18 and TRBJ1-6, reads NAGVMQNPRHLVRRRGQEARLRCSPMKGHSHVYWYRQLPEEGLKFMVYLQKENIIDESGMPKERFSAEFPKEGPSILRIQQVVRGDSAAYFCASSPSGTGESPLHFGNGTRLTVT.

V is TRBV6-5 and J is TRBJ2-7, with 7 positions matching TRBD2. The CDR3 extends over 13 amino acids. The V and J ends lost 6 bases and 4 bases, in that order; junction bases with no gene match: 6. Germline V gene sequence: CDR1 MNHEY, CDR2 SVGAGI. The CDR3 reads CASRVLAAYEQYF. In nucleotides, the CDR3 is TGTGCCAGCAGAGTTCTAGCGGCGTACGAGCAGTACTTC.

The CDR3 loop reads CASSSGRGQGNQPQHF. The DNA for the CDR3 is TGTGCCAGCAGCTCCGGCAGGGGGCAGGGCAATCAGCCCCAGCATTTT. The chain employs TRBV7-9 and TRBJ1-5, with 8 bases lining up with TRBD1. From germline, CDR1 is SEHNR and CDR2 FQNEAQ (reference sequence). V dropped 4 bases and J dropped 2; count of bases not matched to a gene: 7. The CDR3 consists of 16 residues.

This chain joins TRBV2 and TRBJ2-1; D is perhaps TRBD2 (6 bases). The CDR3 loop spans 16 amino acids. V lost 1 base, J lost 4 bases, and 14 bases lay in between. Germline V lookup: CDR1 SNHLY, CDR2 FYNNEI. CDR3 coding DNA: TGTGCCAGCAGTGAAGGGGGGGTGTTCGATTACAATGAGCAGTTCTTC. This gives the protein CASSEGGVFDYNEQFF.

The rearrangement joins TRBV25-1 to TRBJ2-5; D may be TRBD1 (6 bases). Germline values: CDR1 MGHDK, CDR2 SYGVNS. V was trimmed by 8 bases and J by 1 base, leaving 17 bases between them. The CDR3 extends over 15 amino acids. The CDR3 here is CASSTRRGGQETQYF. DNA for the CDR3: TGTGCCAGCTCGACCCGCAGGGGTGGCCAAGAGACCCAGTACTTC.

This sequence joins TRBV18 and TRBJ1-1; 12 bases fit TRBD1. Germline CDR1 and CDR2: KGHSH and LQKENI. This CDR3 has 15 residues. V gave up 3 bases and J gave up 5 bases; unmatched junction bases: 4. In DNA, the CDR3 is TGTGCCAGCTCACCGGGACAGGGGGCGAGGACTGAAGCTTTCTTT. This gives the protein CASSPGQGARTEAFF.